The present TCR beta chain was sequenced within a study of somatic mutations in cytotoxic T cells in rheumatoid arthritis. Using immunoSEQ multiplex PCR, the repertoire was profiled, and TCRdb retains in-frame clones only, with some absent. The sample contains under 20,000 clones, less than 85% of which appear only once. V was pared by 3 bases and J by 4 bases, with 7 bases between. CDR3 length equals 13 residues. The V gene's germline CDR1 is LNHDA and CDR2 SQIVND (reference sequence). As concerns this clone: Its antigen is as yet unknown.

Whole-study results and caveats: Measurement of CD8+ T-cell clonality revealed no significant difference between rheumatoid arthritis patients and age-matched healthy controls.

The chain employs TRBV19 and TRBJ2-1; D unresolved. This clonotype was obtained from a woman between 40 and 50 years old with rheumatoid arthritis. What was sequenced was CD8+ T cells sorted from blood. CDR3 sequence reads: CASSMNGYNEQFF. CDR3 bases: TGTGCCAGTAGTATGAACGGGTACAATGAGCAGTTCTTC.